The 4 T cell receptor beta chains presented below share a single source sample, sequenced in a study of shared clonotypes between healthy human individuals. Clones were read by immunoSEQ multiplex PCR, and TCRdb kept only the in-frame ones, dropping some. The sample has over 2 million clones, under 95% seen once. Sequenced sample: naive CD4+ T cells from PBMCs. Sample subset: CD45RA+ positively selected. The source is a man aged 18 to 29 in good health. Some clones in this sample may be carry-over from other donors' samples.

The chain uses TRBV6-7 and TRBJ2-2; D possibly uses TRBD1 or TRBD2 (5 bases each). TRBV6-7 is sorted into the ORF group, with uncertain function. Trimming left V 0 bases short and J 6 bases short, with 11 bases between. This CDR3 comprises 15 residues. CDR3 sequence (DNA): TGTGCCAGCAGTTACTCGGGGGAGCAATCCGGGGAGCTGTTTTTT. Translated: CASSYSGEQSGELFF.

This clone was picked up one time. This chain uses TRBV30 with TRBJ1-2; D gene unclear. CDR1 is GTSNPN, CDR2 SVGIG, per germline (reference sequence). This CDR3 spans 14 amino acids. V was clipped by 6 bases and J by 0 bases, with 14 bases between them. CDR3: CACGKEGANYGYTF. CDR3 in DNA: TGTGCCTGCGGTAAGGAGGGAGCTAACTATGGCTACACCTTC.

The chain joins TRBV5-6 to TRBJ2-2, with D tentatively TRBD2 (6 bases). V lost 1 base and J lost 4, with 8 bases in between. CDR3 length: 14 amino acids. Germline V gene data show CDR1 as SGHDT and CDR2 as YYEEEE. This CDR3 is CASSLYGGTGELFF. The DNA of the CDR3 is TGTGCCAGCAGCTTGTACGGGGGCACCGGGGAGCTGTTTTTT. Looking up the rest from reference TRBV5-6 and TRBJ2-2 gives the full variable domain: DAGVTQSPTHLIKTRGQQVTLRCSPKSGHDTVSWYQQALGQGPQFIFQYYEEEERQRGNFPDRFSGHQFPNYSSELNVNALLLGDSALYLCASSLYGGTGELFFGEGSRLTVL.

This rearrangement joins TRBV30 to TRBJ1-2, with D possibly being TRBD1 (5 bases). Deletions cut 3 bases from V and 6 bases from J, with 20 bases between. Germline-derived CDR1 and CDR2 are GTSNPN and SVGIG (reference sequence). The CDR3 covers 15 residues. The CDR3, as DNA: TGTGCCTGGAGGAGGGGCGGGCAGGGCTTGGATGGCTACACCTTC. This encodes CAWRRGGQGLDGYTF.